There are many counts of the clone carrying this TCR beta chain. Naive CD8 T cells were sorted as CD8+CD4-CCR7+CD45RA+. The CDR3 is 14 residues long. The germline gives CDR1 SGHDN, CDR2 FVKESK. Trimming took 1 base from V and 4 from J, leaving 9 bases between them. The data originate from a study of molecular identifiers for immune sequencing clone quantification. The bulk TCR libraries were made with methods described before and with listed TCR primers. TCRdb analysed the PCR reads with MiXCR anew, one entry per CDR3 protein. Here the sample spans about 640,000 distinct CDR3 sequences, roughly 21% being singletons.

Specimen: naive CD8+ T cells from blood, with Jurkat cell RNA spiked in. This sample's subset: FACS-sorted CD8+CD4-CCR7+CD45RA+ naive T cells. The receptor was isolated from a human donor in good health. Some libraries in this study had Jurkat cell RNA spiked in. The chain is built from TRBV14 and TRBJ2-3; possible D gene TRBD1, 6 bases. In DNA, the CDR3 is TGTGCCAGCAGCCAAGTAACAGGGTCAGATACGCAGTATTTT. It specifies CASSQVTGSDTQYF. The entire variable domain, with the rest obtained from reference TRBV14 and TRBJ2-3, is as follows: EAGVTQFPSHSVIEKGQTVTLRCDPISGHDNLYWYRRVMGKEIKFLLHFVKESKQDESGMPNNRFLAERTGGTYSTLKVQPAELEDSGVYFCASSQVTGSDTQYFGPGTRLTVL.